This T cell receptor beta chain stems from a study of post-analysis software for immune sequencing data. Study conclusions and caveats: Clustering by F measure revealed strong co-clustering among samples prepared together in one batch. In patients, TRBV5-6, TRBV5-1 and TRBV20-1 belonged to roughly five TRBV segments found more frequently than in controls.

Germline loops: CDR1 MNHEY, CDR2 SVGEGT. The CDR3 is 13 residues long. Comments on this clonotype: The antigen is undetermined. A junction end diverges from the germline sequence, so it may reflect a read error.

Libraries were made from TCR beta cDNA, and they carried unique molecular identifiers. One entry per CDR3 protein results from TCRdb running MiXCR on the PCR reads. This table has about 760,000 distinct CDR3 sequences, 30% appearing once. V gene TRBV6-2 or TRBV6-3 combines with J gene TRBJ2-1; D is unresolved. Sequenced sample: blood. This receptor was taken from a girl aged 5 to 17 with multiple sclerosis. CDR3 amino acids: CAGSYPPGYEQFF. CDR3 nucleotides: TGTGCCGGCAGCTACCCCCCCGGGTATGAGCAGTTCTTC.